The entry below gives a single TCR beta chain sequence along with its context. These data are taken from a study of blood T cell repertoires in COVID-19. Study-level information: Collection of acute and convalescent COVID-19 samples took place in the United States, Italy and Spain. PBMCs, B-cell-depleted T cells, or T cells were the source of the cDNA or gDNA that made up the material.

The V end was cut by 10 bases, the J end by 0 bases, with 13 bases between. This CDR3 has 13 residues. Germline V CDR1 and CDR2: LNHDA, SQIVND (reference sequence). Per the authors' pipeline: Amplifying reference gene primers gave estimates of nucleated cell counts. The protocol was immunoSEQ multiplex PCR, while the TCRdb copy is restricted to in-frame clones and leaves out a portion. The V and J calls and clone size were taken over from that table, and D and trimming were inferred from the DNA. Of approximately 160,000 clones listed, just under 85% are singletons. This sequence joins TRBV19 and TRBJ2-7, with D perhaps TRBD1 (5 bases). The sequenced sample consisted of peripheral blood. The receptor's source is a man aged 35 to 55 who had recovered from COVID-19. CDR3 sequence reads: CATQGRSSYEQYF. In DNA, the CDR3 is TGTGCCACCCAGGGAAGAAGCTCCTACGAGCAGTACTTC.